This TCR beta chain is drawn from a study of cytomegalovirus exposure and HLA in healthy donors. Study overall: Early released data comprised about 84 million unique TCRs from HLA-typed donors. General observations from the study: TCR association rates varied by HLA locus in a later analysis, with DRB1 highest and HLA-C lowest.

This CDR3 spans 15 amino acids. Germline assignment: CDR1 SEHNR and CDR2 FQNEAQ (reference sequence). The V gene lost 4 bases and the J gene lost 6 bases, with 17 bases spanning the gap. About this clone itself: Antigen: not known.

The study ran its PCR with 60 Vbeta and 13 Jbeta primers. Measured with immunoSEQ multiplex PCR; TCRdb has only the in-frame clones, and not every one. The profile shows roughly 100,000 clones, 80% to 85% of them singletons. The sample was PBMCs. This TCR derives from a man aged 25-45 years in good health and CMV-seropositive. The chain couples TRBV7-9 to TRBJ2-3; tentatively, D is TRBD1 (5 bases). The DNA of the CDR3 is TGTGCCAGCAGCTCGACCCCAGGGTCCCTTGATACGCAGTATTTT. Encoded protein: CASSSTPGSLDTQYF.